The present TCR beta chain was sequenced within a study of molecular identifiers for immune sequencing clone quantification. Broader study findings: Sharing of a barcode by identical TCR molecules could cause highly expanded clone sizes to be underestimated.

A single record per CDR3 protein comes from TCRdb applying MiXCR to the PCR reads. The sample contains around 480,000 distinct CDR3 sequences, roughly 25% of which appear only once. The CDR3 is 15 residues long. V lost 4 bases and J lost 0; bases outside the gene matches: 4. Germline V gene lookup returns CDR1 LNHDA and CDR2 SQIVND (reference sequence). This clonotype came up a few times. Its cognate antigen is unknown. Sorted cell numbers of roughly 19,000 to 1,000,000, with 10%, 30% or 50% RNA, served as input for naive CD8 libraries. The receptor was isolated from a human donor in good health. Some libraries in this study had Jurkat cell RNA spiked in. The sample comprised naive CD8+ T cells from blood, with Jurkat cell RNA spiked in. Indicated subset: FACS-sorted CD8+CD4-CCR7+CD45RA+ naive T cells. The chain joins TRBV19 to TRBJ1-1, with 8 bases that match TRBD1. DNA for the CDR3: TGTGCCAGTAGTACGACAGGGGCTATGAACACTGAAGCTTTCTTT. Translating it yields CASSTTGAMNTEAFF.